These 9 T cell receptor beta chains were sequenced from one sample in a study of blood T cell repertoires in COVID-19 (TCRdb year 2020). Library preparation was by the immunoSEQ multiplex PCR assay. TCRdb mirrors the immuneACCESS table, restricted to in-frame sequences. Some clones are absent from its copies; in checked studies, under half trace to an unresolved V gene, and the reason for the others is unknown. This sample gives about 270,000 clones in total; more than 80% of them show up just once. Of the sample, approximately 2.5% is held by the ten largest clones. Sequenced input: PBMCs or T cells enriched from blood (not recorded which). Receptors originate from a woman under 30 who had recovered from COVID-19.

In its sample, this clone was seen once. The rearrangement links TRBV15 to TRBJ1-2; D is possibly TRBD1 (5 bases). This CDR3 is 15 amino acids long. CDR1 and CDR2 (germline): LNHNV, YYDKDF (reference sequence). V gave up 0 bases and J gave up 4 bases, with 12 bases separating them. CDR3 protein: CATSRDRGALYGYTF. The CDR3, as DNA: TGTGCCACCAGCAGAGATCGTGGGGCTCTCTATGGCTACACCTTC.

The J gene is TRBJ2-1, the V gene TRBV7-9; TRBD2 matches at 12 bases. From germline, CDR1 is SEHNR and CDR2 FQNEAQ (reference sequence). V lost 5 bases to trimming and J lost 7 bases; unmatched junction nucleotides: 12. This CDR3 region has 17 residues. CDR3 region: CASSPVSLAGGGNEQFF. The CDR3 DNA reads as TGTGCCAGCAGCCCCGTCTCACTAGCGGGGGGAGGGAATGAGCAGTTCTTC.

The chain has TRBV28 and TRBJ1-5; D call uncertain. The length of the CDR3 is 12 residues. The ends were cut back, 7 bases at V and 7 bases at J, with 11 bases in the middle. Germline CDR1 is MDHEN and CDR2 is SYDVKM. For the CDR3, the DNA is TGTGCCAGCAAAGATGGAGTCCAGCCCCAGCATTTT. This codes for CASKDGVQPQHF. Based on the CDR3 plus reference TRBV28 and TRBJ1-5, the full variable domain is DVKVTQSSRYLVKRTGEKVFLECVQDMDHENMFWYRQDPGLGLRLIYFSYDVKMKEKGDIPEGYSVSREKKERFSLILESASTNQTSMYLCASKDGVQPQHFGDGTRLSIL.

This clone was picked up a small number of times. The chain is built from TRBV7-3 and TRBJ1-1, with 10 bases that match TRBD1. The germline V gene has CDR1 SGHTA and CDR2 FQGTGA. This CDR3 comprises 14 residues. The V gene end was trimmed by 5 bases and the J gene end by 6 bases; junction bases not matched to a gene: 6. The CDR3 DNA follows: TGTGCCAGCAGCCTCAAGACAGGGGGCTCTGAAGCTTTCTTT. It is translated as CASSLKTGGSEAFF.

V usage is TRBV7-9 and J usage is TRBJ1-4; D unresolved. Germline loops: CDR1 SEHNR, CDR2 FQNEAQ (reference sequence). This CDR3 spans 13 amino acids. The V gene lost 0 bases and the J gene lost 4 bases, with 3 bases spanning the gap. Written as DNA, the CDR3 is TGTGCCAGCAGCTTAGCCGGTAATGAAAAACTGTTTTTT. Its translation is CASSLAGNEKLFF.

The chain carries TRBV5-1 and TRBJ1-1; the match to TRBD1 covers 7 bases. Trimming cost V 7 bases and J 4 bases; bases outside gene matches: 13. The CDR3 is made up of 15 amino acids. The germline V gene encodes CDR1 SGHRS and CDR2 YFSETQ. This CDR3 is CASGTGDLSGTEAFF. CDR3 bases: TGCGCCAGCGGCACAGGGGATTTATCGGGCACTGAAGCTTTCTTT. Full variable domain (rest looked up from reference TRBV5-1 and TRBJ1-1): KAGVTQTPRYLIKTRGQQVTLSCSPISGHRSVSWYQQTPGQGLQFLFEYFSETQRNKGNFPGRFSGRQFSNSRSEMNVSTLELGDSALYLCASGTGDLSGTEAFFGQGTRLTVV.

CDR3 in amino acids: CASSLAIRTAEAFF. Written as DNA, the CDR3 is TGTGCCAGCAGCTTAGCGATTAGGACTGCTGAAGCTTTCTTT. This rearrangement joins TRBV7-9 to TRBJ1-1; no definite D call. Germline V CDR1 and CDR2: SEHNR, FQNEAQ (reference sequence). V lost 0 bases and J lost 6, with 11 bases in between. The CDR3 is 14 amino acids.

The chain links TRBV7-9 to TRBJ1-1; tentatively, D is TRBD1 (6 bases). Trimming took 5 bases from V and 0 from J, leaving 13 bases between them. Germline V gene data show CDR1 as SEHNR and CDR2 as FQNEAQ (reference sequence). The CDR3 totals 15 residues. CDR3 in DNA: TGTGCCAGCAGCCCTAGACAGGTTGTGAACACTGAAGCTTTCTTT. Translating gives CASSPRQVVNTEAFF.

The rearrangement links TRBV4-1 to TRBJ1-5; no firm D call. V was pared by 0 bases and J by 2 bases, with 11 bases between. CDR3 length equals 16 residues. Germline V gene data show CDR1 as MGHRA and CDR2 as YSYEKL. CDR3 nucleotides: TGCGCCAGCAGCCAAGATGGAGGTTTTGGCAATCAGCCCCAGCATTTT. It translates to CASSQDGGFGNQPQHF.